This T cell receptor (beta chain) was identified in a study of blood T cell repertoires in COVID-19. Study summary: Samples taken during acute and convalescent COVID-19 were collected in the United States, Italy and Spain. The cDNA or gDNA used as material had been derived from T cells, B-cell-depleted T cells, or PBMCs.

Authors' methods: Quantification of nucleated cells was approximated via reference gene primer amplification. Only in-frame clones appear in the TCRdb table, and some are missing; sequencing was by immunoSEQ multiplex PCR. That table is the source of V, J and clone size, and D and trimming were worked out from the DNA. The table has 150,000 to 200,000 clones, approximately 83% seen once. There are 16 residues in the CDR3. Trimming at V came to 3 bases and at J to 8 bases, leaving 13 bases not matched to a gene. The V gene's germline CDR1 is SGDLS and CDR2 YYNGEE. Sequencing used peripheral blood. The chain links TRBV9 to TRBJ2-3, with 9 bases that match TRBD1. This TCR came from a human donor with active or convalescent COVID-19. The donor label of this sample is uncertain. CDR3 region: CASSGGGQGSRGTQYF. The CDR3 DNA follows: TGTGCCAGCAGCGGGGGAGGACAGGGGTCTCGGGGTACGCAGTATTTT. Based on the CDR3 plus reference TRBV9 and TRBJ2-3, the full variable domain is DSGVTQTPKHLITATGQRVTLRCSPRSGDLSVYWYQQSLDQGLQFLIQYYNGEERAKGNILERFSAQQFPDLHSELNLSSLELGDSALYFCASSGGGQGSRGTQYFGPGTRLTVL.